This TCR beta chain was found in a study of cytomegalovirus exposure and HLA in healthy donors. Regarding this clone: As yet, its antigen is unknown.

Study findings and constraints: Another analysis was done later, and it associated roughly 15,000 TCR beta sequences with HLA alleles at 0.05 false discovery rate.

13 Jbeta primers and 60 Vbeta primers were used for the PCR. TCRdb's copy holds only in-frame clones and misses some; the assay was immunoSEQ multiplex PCR. This sample has around 150,000 clones, with 80% to 90% found just once. CDR3 length: 15 amino acids. The V segment lost 0 bases and the J segment 6 bases; nucleotides outside the gene matches: 6. The germline V gene encodes CDR1 LNHNV and CDR2 YYDKDF (reference sequence). The sequenced material came from PBMCs. This chain uses TRBV15 with TRBJ2-3, with 7 bases fitting TRBD1. The receptor's source is a man between 18 and 35 years old in good health and CMV-seropositive. This chain's CDR3 is CATSRDRRGSDTQYF. CDR3 bases: TGTGCCACCAGCAGAGATCGCAGGGGGTCCGATACGCAGTATTTT.